Presented here are 14 T cell receptor beta chains from one specimen sequenced in a study of memory CD4+ T cells and cytomegalovirus serostatus. Only in-frame clones appear in the TCRdb table, and some are missing; sequencing was by immunoSEQ multiplex PCR. Of some 46,000 clones in the sample, roughly 73% were seen once. The sort gate was single viable CD3+CD4+CD8-CD45RO+ cells for memory CD4+ T cells. What was sequenced was memory CD4+ T cells from blood. The receptors stem from an adult in good health and CMV-seronegative.

The V gene is TRBV6-1, the J gene TRBJ1-2; possible D gene TRBD1, 5 bases. The germline V gene encodes CDR1 MNHNS and CDR2 SASEGT. The V and J ends lost 7 bases and 4 bases respectively, with 19 bases between them. The CDR3 totals 15 residues. The CDR3 DNA sequence: TGTGCCAGCACACGTACGGGGGTTTATACCTATGGCTACACCTTC. Translation: CASTRTGVYTYGYTF.

This clone occurred a few times. V and J are TRBV5-6 and TRBJ2-3; 7 positions agree with TRBD1. Per germline, CDR1 SGHDT and CDR2 YYEEEE. The J segment lost 3 bases and the V segment lost 0 bases, leaving 10 bases of the junction unmatched. This CDR3 spans 17 amino acids. The CDR3 loop is CASSLAARGDSTDTQYF. The CDR3 region has the DNA TGTGCCAGCAGCTTGGCAGCGCGTGGGGACAGTACAGATACGCAGTATTTT.

This chain connects TRBV5-1 to TRBJ1-2, with D possibly matching TRBD1 (5 bases). Germline assignment: CDR1 SGHRS and CDR2 YFSETQ. V lost 6 bases and J lost 4, with 19 bases in between. The CDR3 is made up of 15 amino acids. The CDR3 loop is CASTPGTASPYGYTF. CDR3 DNA: TGCGCCAGCACCCCCGGGACGGCCTCCCCCTATGGCTACACCTTC.

The chain joins TRBV9 to TRBJ2-2; D may correspond to TRBD1 or TRBD2 (5 bases each). The CDR3 spans 16 residues. Per germline, CDR1 SGDLS and CDR2 YYNGEE. The germline V and J ends were trimmed by 5 bases and 2 bases, with 16 bases remaining between them. CDR3 protein: CASRAGTMANTGELFF. The CDR3 nucleotides read TGTGCCAGCAGGGCTGGGACGATGGCTAACACCGGGGAGCTGTTTTTT.

The chain links TRBV30 to TRBJ1-2; D remains unclear. This CDR3 is built from 14 residues. Between the trimmed V and J ends, which lost 5 bases and 1 base, there was a span of 14 bases. The germline V gene has CDR1 GTSNPN and CDR2 SVGIG (reference sequence). The CDR3 protein is CAWSPHRSNYGYTF. The CDR3 nucleotides read TGTGCCTGGTCCCCCCACAGAAGTAACTATGGCTACACCTTC.

Concerning this clone itself: Relative to the germline gene, one junction end is altered; a read error may explain this. V is TRBV20-1 and J is TRBJ1-1; no firm D call. Germline values: CDR1 DFQATT, CDR2 SNEGSKA (reference sequence). The CDR3 has 11 residues. The CDR3 loop is CSSSPNTEAFF. The CDR3 nucleotides read TGCAGTTCTAGCCCAAACACTGAAGCTTTCTTT.

In this sample, this clone turned up once. J is TRBJ1-2 and V is TRBV14; D gene uncertain. Trimming left V 0 bases short and J 7 bases short, with 9 bases between. Per germline, CDR1 SGHDN and CDR2 FVKESK. The CDR3 runs to 13 residues. The CDR3: CASSQDPDLGYTF. CDR3 bases: TGTGCCAGCAGCCAAGACCCCGATCTTGGCTACACCTTC.

The chain recombines TRBV28 with TRBJ2-7, with TRBD1 as a possible D gene (6 bases). CDR1 and CDR2 (germline): MDHEN, SYDVKM. V lost 6 bases to trimming and J lost 8 bases, with 20 bases between them. The CDR3 is 14 amino acids. The CDR3 DNA reads TGTGCCAGCAGACCGGGACACCCACAAACGAAGCAGTACTTC. It specifies CASRPGHPQTKQYF. The entire variable domain, with the rest obtained from reference TRBV28 and TRBJ2-7, is as follows: DVKVTQSSRYLVKRTGEKVFLECVQDMDHENMFWYRQDPGLGLRLIYFSYDVKMKEKGDIPEGYSVSREKKERFSLILESASTNQTSMYLCASRPGHPQTKQYFGPGTRLTVT.

V and J are TRBV27 and TRBJ1-5; 8 bases are shared with TRBD1. The CDR3 has 16 residues. V trimming: 8 bases; J trimming: 5 bases; junction bases outside the gene matches: 14. Per germline, CDR1 MNHEY and CDR2 SMNVEV (reference sequence). The CDR3 protein is CASPDRGTGYDQPQHF. Written as DNA, the CDR3 is TGTGCCAGCCCAGACAGGGGAACGGGCTATGATCAGCCCCAGCATTTT.

The V call is TRBV20-1, the J call TRBJ2-7; no clear D. This CDR3 region has 11 residues. The germline V and J ends were trimmed by 8 bases and 1 base, with 9 bases remaining between them. Germline V gene data show CDR1 as DFQATT and CDR2 as SNEGSKA (reference sequence). The CDR3 region is CSPGSSYEQYF. Written as DNA, the CDR3 is TGCAGTCCCGGATCTTCCTACGAGCAGTACTTC.

The chain has TRBV7-9 and TRBJ1-3; D ambiguous. V lost 5 bases and J 0 bases, leaving 11 bases between the germline ends. Germline V gene sequence: CDR1 SEHNR, CDR2 FQNEAQ (reference sequence). This CDR3 has 15 residues. In DNA form, the CDR3 reads TGTGCCAGCAGCCATAACAGTGCCTCTGGAAACACCATATATTTT. This translates into CASSHNSASGNTIYF.

This clone was seen only a few times. The chain combines TRBV19 with TRBJ1-1, with 10 nucleotides matching TRBD1. J lost 10 bases, V lost 4 bases, and 6 bases had no gene match. The CDR3 runs 13 residues. The germline V gene encodes CDR1 LNHDA and CDR2 SQIVND (reference sequence). CDR3 in DNA: TGTGCCAGTAGTACGCAGACAGGGGGCAGAGCTTTCTTT. Translated, it gives CASSTQTGGRAFF.

The chain links TRBV27 to TRBJ1-1; D unresolved. From germline, CDR1 is MNHEY and CDR2 SMNVEV (reference sequence). The CDR3 contains 15 residues. Trimming cost V 5 bases and J 0 bases, with 13 bases left between them. The CDR3 sequence is CASSAETNLNTEAFF. In DNA form, the CDR3 reads TGTGCCAGCAGTGCCGAGACAAATTTGAACACTGAAGCTTTCTTT.

The chain joins TRBV4-2 to TRBJ2-3; D gene uncertain. The CDR3 has 13 residues. Between the trimmed V and J ends, which lost 0 bases and 3 bases, there was a span of 4 bases. Germline lookup yields CDR1 LGHNA and CDR2 YNFKEQ. The CDR3 loop reads CASSQDRTDTQYF. In DNA form, the CDR3 reads TGTGCCAGCAGCCAAGACCGAACAGATACGCAGTATTTT.